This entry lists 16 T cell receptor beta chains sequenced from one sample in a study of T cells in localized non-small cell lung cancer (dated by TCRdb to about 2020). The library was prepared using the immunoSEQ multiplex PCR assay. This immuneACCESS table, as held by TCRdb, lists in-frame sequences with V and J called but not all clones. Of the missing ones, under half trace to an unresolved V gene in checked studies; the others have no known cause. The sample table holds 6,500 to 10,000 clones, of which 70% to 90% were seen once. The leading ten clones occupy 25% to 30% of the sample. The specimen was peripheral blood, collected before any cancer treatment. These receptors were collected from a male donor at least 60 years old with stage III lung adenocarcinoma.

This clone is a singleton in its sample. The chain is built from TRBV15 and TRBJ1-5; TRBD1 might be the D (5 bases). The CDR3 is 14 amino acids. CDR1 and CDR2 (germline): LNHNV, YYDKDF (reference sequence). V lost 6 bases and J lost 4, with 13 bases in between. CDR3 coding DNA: TGTGCCACCAGTCTGGGGCAGGGTAATCAGCCCCAGCATTTT. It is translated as CATSLGQGNQPQHF.

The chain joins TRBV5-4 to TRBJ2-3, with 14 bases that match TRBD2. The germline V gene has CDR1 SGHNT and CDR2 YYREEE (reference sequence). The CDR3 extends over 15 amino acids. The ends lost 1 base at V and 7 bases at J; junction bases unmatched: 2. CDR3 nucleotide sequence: TGTGCCAGCAGCTTGCGGACTAGCGGGGGGTATACGCAGTATTTT. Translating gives CASSLRTSGGYTQYF.

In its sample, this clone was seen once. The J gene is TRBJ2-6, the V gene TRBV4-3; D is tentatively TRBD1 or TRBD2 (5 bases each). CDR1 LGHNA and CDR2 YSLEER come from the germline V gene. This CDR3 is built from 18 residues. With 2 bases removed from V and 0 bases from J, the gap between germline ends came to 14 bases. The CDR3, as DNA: TGCGCCAGCAGCCAATTCCGGTCAGGGAGCTCTGGGGCCAACGTCCTGACTTTC. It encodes CASSQFRSGSSGANVLTF.

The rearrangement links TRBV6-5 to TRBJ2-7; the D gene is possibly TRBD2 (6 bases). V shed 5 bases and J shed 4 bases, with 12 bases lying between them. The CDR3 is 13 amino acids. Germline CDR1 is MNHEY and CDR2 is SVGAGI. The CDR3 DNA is TGTGCCAGCAGTGCGGGACCTGGATACGAGCAGTACTTC. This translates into CASSAGPGYEQYF.

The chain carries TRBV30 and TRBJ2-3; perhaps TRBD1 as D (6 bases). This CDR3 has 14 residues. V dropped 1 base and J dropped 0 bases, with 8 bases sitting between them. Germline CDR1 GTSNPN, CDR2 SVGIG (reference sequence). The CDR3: CAWSGDISTDTQYF. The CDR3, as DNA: TGTGCCTGGAGTGGGGACATAAGCACAGATACGCAGTATTTT.

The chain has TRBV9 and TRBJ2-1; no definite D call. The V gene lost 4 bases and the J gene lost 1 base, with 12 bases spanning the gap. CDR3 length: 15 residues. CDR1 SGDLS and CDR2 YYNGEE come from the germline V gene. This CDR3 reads CASSPRPMSYNEQFF. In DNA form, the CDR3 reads TGTGCCAGCAGCCCTCGGCCTATGTCCTACAATGAGCAGTTCTTC.

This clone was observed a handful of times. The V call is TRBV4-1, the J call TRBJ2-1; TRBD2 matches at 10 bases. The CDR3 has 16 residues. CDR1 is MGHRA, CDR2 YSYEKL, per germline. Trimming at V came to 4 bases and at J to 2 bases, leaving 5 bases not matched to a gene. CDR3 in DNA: TGCGCCAGCAGCCTGGCTACTAGCGGGGCCTACAATGAGCAGTTCTTC. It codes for CASSLATSGAYNEQFF.

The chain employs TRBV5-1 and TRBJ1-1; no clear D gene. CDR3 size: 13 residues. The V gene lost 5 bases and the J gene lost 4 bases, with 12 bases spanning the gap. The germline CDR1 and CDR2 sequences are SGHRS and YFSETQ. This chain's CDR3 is CASSLSGGTEAFF. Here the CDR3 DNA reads TGCGCCAGCAGTCTGTCGGGCGGCACTGAAGCTTTCTTT.

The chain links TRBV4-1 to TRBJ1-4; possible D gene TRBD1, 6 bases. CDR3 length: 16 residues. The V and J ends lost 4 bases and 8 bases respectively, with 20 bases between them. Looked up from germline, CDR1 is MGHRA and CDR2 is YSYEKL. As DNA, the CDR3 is TGCGCCAGCAGCCGTGTTCCGGGACAACTGAAAGAAAAACTGTTTTTT. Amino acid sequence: CASSRVPGQLKEKLFF.

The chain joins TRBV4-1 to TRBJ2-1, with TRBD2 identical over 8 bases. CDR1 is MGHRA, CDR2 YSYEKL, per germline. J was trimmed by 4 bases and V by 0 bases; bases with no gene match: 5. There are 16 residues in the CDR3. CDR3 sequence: CASSQEKRGGYNEQFF. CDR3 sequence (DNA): TGCGCCAGCAGCCAAGAAAAACGGGGGGGTTACAATGAGCAGTTCTTC.

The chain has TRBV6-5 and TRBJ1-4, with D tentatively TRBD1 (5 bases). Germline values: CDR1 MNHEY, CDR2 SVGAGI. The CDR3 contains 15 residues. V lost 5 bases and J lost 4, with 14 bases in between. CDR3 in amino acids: CASSRGTEINEKLFF. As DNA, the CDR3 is TGTGCCAGCAGTCGGGGCACCGAGATTAATGAAAAACTGTTTTTT.

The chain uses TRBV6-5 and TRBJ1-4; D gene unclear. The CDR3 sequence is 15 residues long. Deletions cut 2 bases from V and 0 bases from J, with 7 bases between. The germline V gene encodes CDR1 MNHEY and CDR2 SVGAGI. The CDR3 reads CASSYKQATNEKLFF. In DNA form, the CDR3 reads TGTGCCAGCAGTTACAAGCAGGCAACTAATGAAAAACTGTTTTTT.

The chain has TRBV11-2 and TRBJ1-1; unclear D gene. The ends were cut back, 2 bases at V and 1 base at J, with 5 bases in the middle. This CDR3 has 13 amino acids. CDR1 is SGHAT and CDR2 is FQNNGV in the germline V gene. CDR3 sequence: CASSLLRNTEAFF. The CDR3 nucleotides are TGTGCCAGCAGCTTACTCCGGAACACTGAAGCTTTCTTT. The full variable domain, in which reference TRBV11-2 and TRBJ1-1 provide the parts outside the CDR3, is EAGVAQSPRYKIIEKRQSVAFWCNPISGHATLYWYQQILGQGPKLLIQFQNNGVVDDSQLPKDRFSAERLKGVDSTLKIQPAKLEDSAVYLCASSLLRNTEAFFGQGTRLTVV.

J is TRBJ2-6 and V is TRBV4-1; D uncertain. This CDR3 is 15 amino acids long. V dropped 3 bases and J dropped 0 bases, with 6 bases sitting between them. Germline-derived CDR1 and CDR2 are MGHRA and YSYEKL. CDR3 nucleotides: TGCGCCAGCAGCCAGACTTTCTCTGGGGCCAACGTCCTGACTTTC. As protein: CASSQTFSGANVLTF.

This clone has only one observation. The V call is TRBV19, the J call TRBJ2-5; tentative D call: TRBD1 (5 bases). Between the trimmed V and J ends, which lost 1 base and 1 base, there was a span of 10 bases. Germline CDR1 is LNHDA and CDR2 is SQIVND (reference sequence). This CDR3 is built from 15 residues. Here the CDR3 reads CASSIVGVRQETQYF. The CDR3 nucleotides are TGTGCCAGTAGTATAGTAGGGGTCCGCCAAGAGACCCAGTACTTC.

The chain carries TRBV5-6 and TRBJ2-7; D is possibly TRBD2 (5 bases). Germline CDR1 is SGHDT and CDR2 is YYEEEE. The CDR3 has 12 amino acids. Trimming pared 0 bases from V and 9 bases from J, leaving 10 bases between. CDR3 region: CASSLGGRGQYF. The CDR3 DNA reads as TGTGCCAGCAGCTTGGGTGGGAGAGGGCAGTACTTC. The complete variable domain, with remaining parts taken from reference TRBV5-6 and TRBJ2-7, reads DAGVTQSPTHLIKTRGQQVTLRCSPKSGHDTVSWYQQALGQGPQFIFQYYEEEERQRGNFPDRFSGHQFPNYSSELNVNALLLGDSALYLCASSLGGRGQYFGPGTRLTVT.